The next 31 T cell receptor beta chains were all read from a single sample in a study of blood T cell repertoires in COVID-19. Generated by immunoSEQ multiplex PCR, the TCRdb table keeps only in-frame clones and is missing some. Of over 150,000 clones in the sample, over 80% are singletons; the top ten hold around 6.7%. Material for sequencing was peripheral blood. These receptors originate from a middle-aged woman with COVID-19, enrolled during active disease.

The V call is TRBV14, the J call TRBJ1-1; unclear D gene. Trimming cost V 4 bases and J 6 bases, with 15 bases left between them. The V gene's germline CDR1 is SGHDN and CDR2 FVKESK. CDR3 length equals 14 residues. CDR3 bases: TGTGCCAGCAGCCCGCCCGGGCGGAGGCCTGAAGCTTTCTTT. Translation: CASSPPGRRPEAFF.

This chain joins TRBV7-9 and TRBJ1-2; 9 nucleotides match TRBD1. The CDR3 is 14 residues long. Germline V gives CDR1 SEHNR, CDR2 FQNEAQ (reference sequence). The trim removed 3 bases at V and 8 bases at J, leaving 7 bases unmatched. CDR3 coding DNA: TGTGCCAGCAGCTTTCATTGGGACAGGGAGGGCTACACCTTC. This sequence encodes CASSFHWDREGYTF. Variable domain in full (rest from reference TRBV7-9 and TRBJ1-2): DTGVSQNPRHKITKRGQNVTFRCDPISEHNRLYWYRQTLGQGPEFLTYFQNEAQLEKSRLLSDRFSAERPKGSFSTLEIQRTEQGDSAMYLCASSFHWDREGYTFGSGTRLTVV.

The gene calls are TRBV19 and TRBJ1-4; no reliable D call. V gave up 4 bases and J gave up 8 bases, with 14 bases separating them. The CDR3 extends over 14 amino acids. CDR1 and CDR2 (germline): LNHDA, SQIVND (reference sequence). CDR3 loop: CASSNPARAEKLFF. CDR3 coding DNA: TGTGCCAGTAGTAACCCAGCCCGAGCGGAAAAACTGTTTTTT.

This clone was counted a single time. The chain combines TRBV7-9 with TRBJ1-4, with 7 bases that match TRBD1. This CDR3 comprises 15 residues. Germline V gene data show CDR1 as SEHNR and CDR2 as FQNEAQ (reference sequence). The junction had 11 bases not matched to a gene; V was cut back by 5 bases and J by 8 bases. CDR3 loop: CASSDYRGLGEKLFF. In DNA, the CDR3 is TGTGCCAGCAGCGATTACAGGGGACTAGGGGAAAAACTGTTTTTT. Complete variable domain (other parts from reference TRBV7-9 and TRBJ1-4): DTGVSQNPRHKITKRGQNVTFRCDPISEHNRLYWYRQTLGQGPEFLTYFQNEAQLEKSRLLSDRFSAERPKGSFSTLEIQRTEQGDSAMYLCASSDYRGLGEKLFFGSGTQLSVL.

The chain carries TRBV4-1 and TRBJ1-1, with TRBD1 identical over 12 bases. From germline, CDR1 is MGHRA and CDR2 YSYEKL. CDR3 length: 16 residues. Trimming cost V 3 bases and J 4 bases; bases outside gene matches: 6. The CDR3 sequence is CASSHPGTGGGTEAFF. DNA for the CDR3: TGCGCCAGCAGCCACCCCGGGACAGGGGGCGGCACTGAAGCTTTCTTT.

The V and J genes are TRBV4-1 and TRBJ1-1; possible D gene TRBD1, 6 bases. The CDR3 is 15 amino acids. Germline CDR1 and CDR2: MGHRA and YSYEKL. Trimming pared 3 bases from V and 1 base from J, leaving 12 bases between. The CDR3, as DNA: TGCGCCAGCAGCCAGGCACAGACAGGGAACACTGAAGCTTTCTTT. Translating gives CASSQAQTGNTEAFF.

CDR3 in amino acids: CAISRASEQFF. The CDR3 DNA reads as TGTGCCATTTCCAGGGCCTCCGAGCAGTTCTTC. The chain combines TRBV10-3 with TRBJ2-1; D perhaps matches TRBD1 (5 bases). Germline values: CDR1 ENHRY, CDR2 SYGVKD. V gave up 9 bases and J gave up 10 bases, with 13 bases separating them. The CDR3 contains 11 residues.

The chain combines TRBV18 with TRBJ1-1; tentative D call: TRBD1 (6 bases). Germline lookup yields CDR1 KGHSH and CDR2 LQKENI. The CDR3 covers 18 residues. The V end lost 6 bases, the J end lost 0 bases, and 23 bases lay between the germline ends. Here the CDR3 DNA reads TGTGCCAGCTCCCTAAACCTACAGGGCCCCGCGTTGAACACTGAAGCTTTCTTT. Translation gives CASSLNLQGPALNTEAFF. Full variable domain (outside the CDR3, taken from reference TRBV18 and TRBJ1-1): NAGVMQNPRHLVRRRGQEARLRCSPMKGHSHVYWYRQLPEEGLKFMVYLQKENIIDESGMPKERFSAEFPKEGPSILRIQQVVRGDSAAYFCASSLNLQGPALNTEAFFGQGTRLTVV.

The V and J genes are TRBV4-1 and TRBJ2-7; D is perhaps TRBD2 (5 bases). Germline V gene sequence: CDR1 MGHRA, CDR2 YSYEKL. This CDR3 has 17 residues. Trimming took 0 bases from V and 0 from J, leaving 15 bases between them. Here the CDR3 DNA reads TGCGCCAGCAGCCAAGATGCGTGGAGCGGAGGCTCCTACGAGCAGTACTTC. It translates to CASSQDAWSGGSYEQYF.

The chain employs TRBV19 and TRBJ1-1; D gene ambiguous. The ends were cut back, 1 base at V and 0 bases at J, with 9 bases in the middle. The V gene's germline CDR1 is LNHDA and CDR2 SQIVND (reference sequence). CDR3 length equals 15 residues. The CDR3: CASSIGGWMNTEAFF. DNA of the CDR3: TGTGCCAGTAGTATAGGAGGCTGGATGAACACTGAAGCTTTCTTT.

This clone was recorded a few times. This chain connects TRBV12-3 or TRBV12-4 to TRBJ2-1; tentative D call: TRBD1 (6 bases). This CDR3 has 11 amino acids. With 5 bases removed from V and 14 bases from J, the gap between germline ends came to 13 bases. This CDR3 reads CASSPEAGEFF. The CDR3 DNA reads as TGTGCCAGCAGTCCAGAGGCAGGGGAGTTCTTC.

This chain links TRBV5-4 with TRBJ2-7; TRBD2 aligns across 7 bases. V lost 5 bases, J lost 6 bases, and 5 bases stayed unmatched. The CDR3 is made up of 12 amino acids. Germline CDR1 is SGHNT and CDR2 is YYREEE (reference sequence). DNA of the CDR3: TGTGCCAGCAGACGTTCGGGGGGCGAGCAGTACTTC. Amino acids: CASRRSGGEQYF.

CDR3 protein: CASSSRTGTDTQYF. The CDR3, as DNA: TGTGCCAGCAGTTCCCGGACAGGGACAGATACGCAGTATTTT. This chain connects TRBV6-6 to TRBJ2-3; 8 bases agree with TRBD1. This CDR3 region has 14 residues. V lost 4 bases and J lost 3; bases outside the gene matches: 3. Germline V gene lookup returns CDR1 MNHNY and CDR2 SVGAGI (reference sequence).

V is TRBV24-1 and J is TRBJ2-3; 10 nucleotides line up with TRBD2. V dropped 0 bases and J dropped 1; count of bases not matched to a gene: 0. CDR3 size: 16 residues. CDR1 KGHDR and CDR2 SFDVKD come from the germline V gene. The CDR3 sequence: CATSDLLAGGTDTQYF. DNA of the CDR3: TGTGCCACCAGTGATTTGCTAGCGGGGGGCACAGATACGCAGTATTTT.

Here the CDR3 reads CASSGSGGGEWTGELFF. CDR3 DNA sequence: TGCGCCAGCAGTGGGAGTGGCGGGGGGGAGTGGACCGGGGAGCTGTTTTTT. The chain recombines TRBV10-1 with TRBJ2-2, with TRBD2 identical over 9 bases. V dropped 4 bases and J dropped 5; count of bases not matched to a gene: 11. Per germline, CDR1 WNHNN and CDR2 SYGVQD (reference sequence). This CDR3 has 17 amino acids.

The genes are TRBV28 and TRBJ2-7; the D gene is possibly TRBD1 (5 bases). The V and J ends lost 4 bases and 2 bases respectively, with 6 bases between them. Germline CDR1 MDHEN, CDR2 SYDVKM. The CDR3 runs to 12 residues. The CDR3 region is CASSYRTYEQYF. CDR3 in DNA: TGTGCCAGCAGTTACAGGACCTACGAGCAGTACTTC.

V gene TRBV6-5 combines with J gene TRBJ1-1; a weak D match, TRBD1 (6 bases). This CDR3 contains 15 residues. The V end lost 5 bases, the J end lost 4 bases, and 17 bases lay between the germline ends. Per the germline V gene, CDR1 is MNHEY and CDR2 is SVGAGI. The CDR3 spells CASSQPQGFRTEAFF. CDR3 DNA: TGTGCCAGCAGTCAACCTCAGGGGTTTCGCACTGAAGCTTTCTTT.

This rearrangement joins TRBV28 to TRBJ1-1; 7 bases line up with TRBD1. Germline values: CDR1 MDHEN, CDR2 SYDVKM. The CDR3 is 16 amino acids. V shed 6 bases, J shed 0 bases, and the junction held 10 bases outside the gene matches. CDR3 protein: CASRFVAGGMNTEAFF. The CDR3 DNA is TGTGCCAGCAGATTCGTGGCAGGGGGTATGAACACTGAAGCTTTCTTT.

This chain uses TRBV10-1 with TRBJ2-1; 7 positions agree with TRBD1. Germline lookup yields CDR1 WNHNN and CDR2 SYGVQD (reference sequence). The trim removed 5 bases at V and 4 bases at J, leaving 11 bases unmatched. The CDR3 spans 16 residues. The CDR3 coding sequence is TGCGCCAGCAGTCCCAGGTCGACAGGGTATTACAATGAGCAGTTCTTC. It yields the protein CASSPRSTGYYNEQFF.

The rearrangement uses TRBV7-7 and TRBJ2-7; the D gene is possibly TRBD1 (6 bases). This CDR3 spans 12 amino acids. Trimming took 2 bases from V and 5 from J, leaving 7 bases between them. Per germline, CDR1 SSHAT and CDR2 FNYEAQ (reference sequence). CDR3 sequence: CASSLRGNEQYF. For the CDR3, the DNA is TGTGCCAGCAGCTTAAGGGGGAACGAGCAGTACTTC.

The chain is built from TRBV6-4 and TRBJ2-3, with TRBD2 matching over 13 bases. The CDR3 contains 17 residues. CDR1 and CDR2 (germline): MRHNA, SNTAGT. Unmatched junction bases numbered 6, after V lost 0 bases and J lost 6 bases. The CDR3 protein is CASSDSSTSGGADTQYF. In nucleotides, the CDR3 is TGTGCCAGCAGTGACTCGAGCACTAGCGGGGGGGCTGATACGCAGTATTTT.

The chain uses TRBV19 and TRBJ1-5; the D is unclear. Per the germline V gene, CDR1 is LNHDA and CDR2 is SQIVND (reference sequence). This CDR3 is built from 11 residues. Trimming took 5 bases from V and 4 from J, leaving 3 bases between them. The CDR3 is CASSSNQPQHF. CDR3 DNA sequence: TGTGCCAGTAGTTCAAATCAGCCCCAGCATTTT.

This clone was seen more than once but under ten times. The V call is TRBV3-1 (or the pseudogene TRBV3-2), the J call TRBJ1-2; D unclear. Trimming stripped 1 base from V and 4 bases from J, with 13 bases between. The CDR3 extends over 15 amino acids. Per germline, CDR1 LGHDT and CDR2 YNNKEL (reference sequence). The CDR3 region has the DNA TGTGCCAGCAGCCAAGCTGGAGGAACAGCCTATGGCTACACCTTC. Protein: CASSQAGGTAYGYTF.

The J gene is TRBJ2-7, the V gene TRBV6-5; D unresolved. Germline V gives CDR1 MNHEY, CDR2 SVGAGI. The CDR3 covers 12 residues. V lost 7 bases and J 4 bases, leaving 11 bases between the germline ends. CDR3 sequence: CASTDTTYEQYF. The CDR3 DNA is TGTGCCAGCACAGACACAACATACGAGCAGTACTTC.

The rearrangement links TRBV5-8 to TRBJ1-2; the match to TRBD1 covers 8 bases. The V and J ends lost 5 bases and 4 bases, in that order; junction bases with no gene match: 7. Looked up from germline, CDR1 is SGHTS and CDR2 is YDEGEE. The CDR3 contains 14 residues. The CDR3 DNA is TGTGCCAGCAGTTCTCAGACAGGGGTCTATGGCTACACCTTC. Translated: CASSSQTGVYGYTF.

The V gene is TRBV7-9, the J gene TRBJ1-1; D gene ambiguous. With 5 bases removed from V and 0 bases from J, the gap between germline ends came to 16 bases. Germline V lookup: CDR1 SEHNR, CDR2 FQNEAQ (reference sequence). The CDR3 extends over 16 amino acids. For the CDR3, the DNA is TGTGCCAGCAGCGCTACCCGTCGGGGAGTGAACACTGAAGCTTTCTTT. Its protein is CASSATRRGVNTEAFF.

The V and J genes are TRBV6-6 and TRBJ1-1; D is possibly TRBD1 (6 bases). Germline CDR1 is MNHNY and CDR2 is SVGAGI (reference sequence). The V gene lost 5 bases and the J gene lost 5 bases, with 24 bases spanning the gap. The CDR3 runs 17 residues. CDR3 sequence reads: CASSPTARGRFGTEAFF. Written as DNA, the CDR3 is TGTGCCAGCAGTCCGACCGCCAGGGGACGTTTTGGTACTGAAGCTTTCTTT.

The chain employs TRBV12-3 or TRBV12-4 and TRBJ1-1; 7 bases fit TRBD1. The CDR3 is made up of 12 amino acids. V lost 6 bases, J lost 9 bases, and 7 bases stayed unmatched. DNA for the CDR3: TGTGCCAGCAGGCCCGAAAGGGGGCAAGCTTTCTTT. Translated, it gives CASRPERGQAFF.

The rearrangement joins TRBV29-1 to TRBJ1-6; D uncertain. Germline values: CDR1 SQVTM, CDR2 ANQGSEA. V shed 4 bases and J shed 5 bases, with 9 bases lying between them. This CDR3 has 13 residues. The CDR3 sequence is CSVGSRDNSPLHF. CDR3 bases: TGCAGCGTTGGTTCCCGTGATAATTCACCCCTCCACTTT.

The chain joins TRBV28 to TRBJ1-2; tentative D call: TRBD1 (5 bases). Trimming left V 2 bases short and J 3 bases short, with 10 bases between. Germline lookup yields CDR1 MDHEN and CDR2 SYDVKM. The CDR3 totals 14 residues. CDR3 protein: CASSLGAVDYGYTF. In DNA form, the CDR3 reads TGTGCCAGCAGTTTAGGGGCCGTCGACTATGGCTACACCTTC.

This chain connects TRBV10-3 to TRBJ1-3; D is undetermined. V was cut by 5 bases and J by 4 bases, with 15 bases left in between. Germline V lookup: CDR1 ENHRY, CDR2 SYGVKD. The CDR3 is made up of 15 amino acids. CDR3 DNA: TGTGCCATCAGTCCGCAGGTTAGGCACGGAAACACCATATATTTT. Its protein is CAISPQVRHGNTIYF.